This TCR beta chain was recovered during a study of blood T cell repertoires in COVID-19. Assay: immunoSEQ multiplex PCR; the TCRdb copy retains only in-frame clones and omits some. The sample shows 14,000 or so clones, around 82% of them seen only once. J was trimmed by 8 bases and V by 3 bases; bases with no gene match: 6. The CDR3 has 15 residues. Germline V gene data show CDR1 as SGHTA and CDR2 as FQGNSA. This sequence originates from a woman aged 60-70 years with acute or convalescent COVID-19. Sample: peripheral blood. This chain connects TRBV7-2 to TRBJ2-1; 11 bases agree with TRBD1. This CDR3 reads CASSFLGQGVYEQFF. DNA of the CDR3: TGTGCCAGCAGCTTCCTGGGACAGGGGGTGTATGAGCAGTTCTTC.